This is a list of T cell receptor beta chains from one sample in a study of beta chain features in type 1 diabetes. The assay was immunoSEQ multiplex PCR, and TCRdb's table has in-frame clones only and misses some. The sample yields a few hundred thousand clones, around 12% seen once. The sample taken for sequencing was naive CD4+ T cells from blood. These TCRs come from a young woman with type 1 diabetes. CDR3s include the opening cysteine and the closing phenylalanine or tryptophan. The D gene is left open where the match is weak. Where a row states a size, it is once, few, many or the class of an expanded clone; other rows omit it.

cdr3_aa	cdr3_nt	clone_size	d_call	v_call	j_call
CASNPLVAGEHTDTQYF	TGTGCCAGCAACCCCCTGGTAGCGGGGGAGCACACAGATACGCAGTATTTT	few	TRBD2	TRBV9	TRBJ2-3
CASSPFSLASGQQETQYF	TGTGCCAGCTCACCTTTTTCCTTGGCTAGCGGACAGCAAGAGACCCAGTACTTC	.	.	TRBV18	TRBJ2-5
CSASEEYGYTF	TGCAGTGCTAGCGAGGAGTATGGCTACACCTTC	few	.	TRBV20-1	TRBJ1-2
CASSPVTGVGYGYTF	TGTGCCAGCAGTCCAGTGACAGGGGTCGGCTATGGCTACACCTTC	few	TRBD1	TRBV6-6	TRBJ1-2
CASSLNSGDDEQFF	TGTGCCAGCAGCTTAAATTCGGGGGACGATGAGCAGTTCTTC	.	.	TRBV7-9	TRBJ2-1
CASSLTGDRGHEQYF	TGTGCCAGCAGCTTAACGGGGGACAGGGGTCACGAGCAGTACTTC	few	TRBD1	TRBV7-3	TRBJ2-7
CASTTRSRNEQFF	TGTGCCAGTACGACTAGGTCCCGCAATGAGCAGTTCTTC	.	.	TRBV7-2	TRBJ2-1
CASTVTSGMEAFF	TGTGCCAGTACTGTGACTAGCGGGATGGAGGCGTTCTTC	.	TRBD2	TRBV19	TRBJ2-1
CASSLGWQYNTGELFF	TGCGCCAGCAGCTTGGGGTGGCAGTACAACACCGGGGAGCTGTTTTTT	.	.	TRBV5-1	TRBJ2-2
CASRGSTDTQYF	TGTGCCAGCCGCGGATCTACAGATACGCAGTATTTT	few	.	TRBV18	TRBJ2-3
CAIGGHLGTEAFF	TGTGCCATCGGGGGACACCTAGGCACTGAAGCTTTCTTT	.	.	TRBV10-3	TRBJ1-1
CASRPGPGEQYF	TGTGCCAGCAGGCCGGGCCCGGGGGAGCAGTACTTC	.	.	TRBV6-5	TRBJ2-7
CASSIAGVQETQYF	TGCGCCAGCAGCATAGCGGGAGTCCAAGAGACCCAGTACTTC	few	TRBD2	TRBV5-1	TRBJ2-5
CASSISGRGTGELFF	TGTGCCAGCAGCATTAGCGGGAGGGGCACCGGGGAGCTGTTTTTT	.	TRBD2	TRBV9	TRBJ2-2
CASTQHRGPYNEQFF	TGTGCCAGTACCCAGCACAGGGGCCCCTACAATGAGCAGTTCTTC	.	TRBD1	TRBV19	TRBJ2-1
CASSPIRGGDSYEQYF	TGTGCCAGCAGCCCCATTCGGGGGGGTGATTCCTACGAGCAGTACTTC	.	TRBD2	TRBV11-2	TRBJ2-7
CASSQGLAGGFTYEQYF	TGTGCCAGCAGCCAAGGGTTAGCGGGAGGCTTTACCTACGAGCAGTACTTC	.	TRBD2	TRBV4-2	TRBJ2-7
CASSQALAGGQNEQFF	TGCGCCAGCAGCCAGGCCCTAGCGGGAGGGCAGAATGAGCAGTTCTTC	few	TRBD2	TRBV4-1	TRBJ2-1
CASSTSGFTREQYF	TGTGCCAGCAGCACCTCAGGGTTTACCCGCGAGCAGTACTTC	.	.	TRBV28	TRBJ2-7
CASTLGLASYEQYF	TGTGCCAGCACCCTCGGACTAGCTTCCTACGAGCAGTACTTC	.	TRBD2	TRBV28	TRBJ2-7
CASPGLGMNTEAFF	TGTGCCAGCCCAGGGTTAGGGATGAACACTGAAGCTTTCTTT	.	.	TRBV7-9	TRBJ1-1
CASTQFDGETQYF	TGTGCCAGCACCCAGTTCGATGGAGAGACCCAGTACTTC	few	.	TRBV7-6	TRBJ2-5
CASSRRGASSYEQYF	TGTGCCAGCAGCCGGCGGGGCGCTAGCTCCTACGAGCAGTACTTC	.	.	TRBV13	TRBJ2-7
CASSVDWGAEAFF	TGTGCCAGCAGCGTAGACTGGGGGGCTGAAGCTTTCTTT	few	.	TRBV9	TRBJ1-1
CASSLYLDRTYSGANVLTF	TGCGCCAGCAGCTTGTACTTGGACAGGACCTACTCTGGGGCCAACGTCCTGACTTTC	few	TRBD1	TRBV5-1	TRBJ2-6
CSVADRTRNTEAFF	TGCAGCGTTGCGGACAGAACACGGAACACTGAAGCTTTCTTT	.	.	TRBV29-1	TRBJ1-1
CAIGTSVNEQFF	TGTGCCATCGGGACTAGCGTAAATGAGCAGTTCTTC	few	TRBD2	TRBV27	TRBJ2-1
CASRPRPGQVQETQYF	TGTGCCAGCAGACCGCGACCCGGACAGGTACAAGAGACCCAGTACTTC	.	TRBD1	TRBV7-9	TRBJ2-5
CATSSSSLAQGRTYEQYF	TGTGCCACCAGCAGCTCTTCGTTGGCACAGGGGCGTACCTACGAGCAGTACTTC	few	TRBD1	TRBV15	TRBJ2-7
CASSSRGAYEQYF	TGTGCCAGCAGTAGCAGGGGAGCCTACGAGCAGTACTTC	few	.	TRBV6-5	TRBJ2-7
CASTVGDTEAFF	TGTGCCAGTACAGTCGGGGACACTGAAGCTTTCTTT	few	.	TRBV19	TRBJ1-1
CASSIEGNTEAFF	TGCGCCAGCAGCATTGAGGGGAACACTGAAGCTTTCTTT	few	.	TRBV4-3	TRBJ1-1
CASSQRGRGSPQHF	TGTGCCAGCAGCCAAAGGGGCCGAGGTAGTCCCCAGCATTTT	few	.	TRBV6-5	TRBJ1-5
CSGQERGPADTQYF	TGCAGCGGGCAGGAGCGGGGCCCCGCCGATACGCAGTATTTT	few	TRBD2	TRBV29-1	TRBJ2-3
CASSGGASGGSSYEQYF	TGTGCCAGCTCCGGAGGGGCTAGCGGGGGAAGTTCCTACGAGCAGTACTTC	.	TRBD2	TRBV5-4	TRBJ2-7
CASSLRQGNYGYTF	TGTGCCAGCAGCTTAAGGCAGGGGAACTATGGCTACACCTTC	few	.	TRBV7-9	TRBJ1-2
CASSPPGQGSYNEQFF	TGTGCCAGCTCACCACCGGGACAGGGATCCTACAATGAGCAGTTCTTC	few	TRBD1	TRBV18	TRBJ2-1
CASMRAADSYNEQFF	TGTGCCAGCATGCGGGCGGCCGATTCCTACAATGAGCAGTTCTTC	.	.	TRBV5-4	TRBJ2-1
CASSTDRGRADEQYF	TGTGCCAGCAGCACCGACAGGGGGCGAGCGGACGAGCAGTACTTC	.	TRBD1	TRBV5-4	TRBJ2-7
CASRDRESNYGYTF	TGCGCCAGCAGGGACAGGGAATCCAACTATGGCTACACCTTC	.	TRBD1	TRBV5-1	TRBJ1-2
CASRAGTGVQETQYF	TGTGCCAGCAGAGCCGGGACAGGGGTTCAAGAGACCCAGTACTTC	few	TRBD1	TRBV25-1	TRBJ2-5
CASRREGNQPQHF	TGTGCCAGCCGGAGGGAAGGCAATCAGCCCCAGCATTTT	few	.	TRBV7-9	TRBJ1-5
CAYRAQGSGNTIYF	TGTGCCTACAGAGCACAGGGGTCTGGAAACACCATATATTTT	few	TRBD1	TRBV30	TRBJ1-3
CASSFPENGYTF	TGTGCCAGCAGCTTCCCGGAGAATGGCTACACCTTC	.	.	TRBV5-4	TRBJ1-2
CSAIQGNTQYF	TGCAGTGCCATACAGGGGAATACGCAGTATTTT	few	TRBD1	TRBV20-1	TRBJ2-3
CASSLLAGPEETQYF	TGCGCCAGCAGCTTGTTGGCAGGTCCGGAAGAGACCCAGTACTTC	few	.	TRBV5-1	TRBJ2-5
CASSQTGVSSYEQYF	TGTGCCAGCTCACAAACAGGTGTAAGCTCCTACGAGCAGTACTTC	few	.	TRBV18	TRBJ2-7
CAISESSSERPYNEQFF	TGTGCCATCAGTGAGTCGTCTAGCGAACGACCCTACAATGAGCAGTTCTTC	few	.	TRBV10-3	TRBJ2-1
CASTSGSRNEQFF	TGTGCCAGCACGAGCGGGAGTCGCAATGAGCAGTTCTTC	few	TRBD2	TRBV28	TRBJ2-1
CASSINRVGKLFF	TGTGCCAGTAGCATCAACAGGGTCGGAAAACTGTTTTTT	.	.	TRBV19	TRBJ1-4
CASSLSRGNNQPQHF	TGTGCCAGCAGCTTAAGCAGGGGCAACAATCAGCCCCAGCATTTT	few	.	TRBV7-2	TRBJ1-5
CASTGLAGTYNEQFF	TGTGCCAGCACGGGACTAGCGGGGACCTACAATGAGCAGTTCTTC	.	TRBD2	TRBV7-2	TRBJ2-1